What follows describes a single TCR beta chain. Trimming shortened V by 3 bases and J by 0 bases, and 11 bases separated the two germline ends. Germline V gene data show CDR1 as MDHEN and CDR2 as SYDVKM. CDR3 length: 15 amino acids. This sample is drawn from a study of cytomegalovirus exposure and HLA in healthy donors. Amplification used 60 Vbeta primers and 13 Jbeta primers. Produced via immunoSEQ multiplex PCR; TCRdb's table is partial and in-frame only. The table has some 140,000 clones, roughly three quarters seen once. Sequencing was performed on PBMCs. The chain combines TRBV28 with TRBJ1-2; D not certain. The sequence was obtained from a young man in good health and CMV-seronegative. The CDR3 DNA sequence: TGTGCCAGCAGTTTTGGAGCCCGAGCTAACTATGGCTACACCTTC. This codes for CASSFGARANYGYTF.